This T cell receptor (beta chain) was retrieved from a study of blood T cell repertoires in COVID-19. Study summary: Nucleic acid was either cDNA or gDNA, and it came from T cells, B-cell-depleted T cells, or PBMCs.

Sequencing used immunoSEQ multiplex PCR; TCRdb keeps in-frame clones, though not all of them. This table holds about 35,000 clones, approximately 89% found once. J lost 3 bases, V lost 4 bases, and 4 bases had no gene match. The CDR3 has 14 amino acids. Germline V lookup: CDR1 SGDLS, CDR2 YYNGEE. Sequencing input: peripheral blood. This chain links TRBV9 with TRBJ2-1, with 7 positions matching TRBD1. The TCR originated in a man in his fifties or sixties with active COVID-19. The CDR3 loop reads CASSPGTVYNEQFF. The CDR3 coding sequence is TGTGCCAGCAGCCCGGGGACAGTCTACAATGAGCAGTTCTTC.